The next 18 T cell receptor beta chains were all read from a single sample in a study of blood T cell repertoires in COVID-19. Only in-frame clones appear in the TCRdb table, and some are missing; sequencing was by immunoSEQ multiplex PCR. The sample carries about 160,000 clones, 80% recorded once. Sequencing was performed on PBMCs or T cells enriched from blood (not recorded which). Source of these receptors: a woman in her fifties or sixties who had recovered from COVID-19.

The rearrangement joins TRBV12-3 or TRBV12-4 to TRBJ2-7; tentatively, D is TRBD2 (6 bases). This CDR3 comprises 13 residues. V was shortened by 3 bases and J by 6 bases, with 12 bases between the two germline ends. CDR3: CASSFPLGGEQYF. The CDR3 DNA sequence: TGTGCCAGCAGTTTCCCCCTGGGGGGCGAGCAGTACTTC.

This clone was counted once. V and J are TRBV7-8 and TRBJ1-1; a weak D match, TRBD1 (5 bases). CDR1 SGHVS and CDR2 FQNEAQ come from the germline V gene. V was cut by 3 bases and J by 2 bases, with 10 bases left in between. The CDR3 is 14 amino acids. This CDR3 reads CASSLGGPNTEAFF. The DNA of the CDR3 is TGTGCCAGCAGCTTGGGGGGACCAAACACTGAAGCTTTCTTT.

The V and J genes are TRBV6-4 and TRBJ1-2, with 7 positions matching TRBD1. Germline V gene lookup returns CDR1 MRHNA and CDR2 SNTAGT. There are 15 residues in the CDR3. With 6 bases clipped from V and 0 bases from J, the junction kept 7 bases outside the gene matches. For the CDR3, the DNA is TGTGCCAGCAGACCTACAGGGGAGGCTAACTATGGCTACACCTTC. It yields the protein CASRPTGEANYGYTF.

This chain connects TRBV29-1 to TRBJ2-5; D possibly corresponds to TRBD1 (6 bases). CDR3 size: 14 residues. V was clipped by 1 base and J by 5 bases, with 14 bases between them. CDR1 SQVTM and CDR2 ANQGSEA come from the germline V gene. In DNA, the CDR3 is TGCAGCGTTGAAGGGGGGCTCGGTTTCGAGACCCAGTACTTC. Protein sequence: CSVEGGLGFETQYF.

As DNA, the CDR3 is TGTGCCAGCTCACCACGAGTTGGCGGGACAGGGGAATCTGGAAACACCATATATTTT. Protein sequence: CASSPRVGGTGESGNTIYF. The chain couples TRBV18 to TRBJ1-3, with 10 bases identical to TRBD1. Unmatched junction bases numbered 10, after V lost 1 base and J lost 1 base. This CDR3 region has 19 residues. Germline V CDR1 and CDR2: KGHSH, LQKENI. Drawing the rest from reference TRBV18 and TRBJ1-3, the complete variable domain is NAGVMQNPRHLVRRRGQEARLRCSPMKGHSHVYWYRQLPEEGLKFMVYLQKENIIDESGMPKERFSAEFPKEGPSILRIQQVVRGDSAAYFCASSPRVGGTGESGNTIYFGEGSWLTVV.

The genes are TRBV5-5 and TRBJ2-7; D unclear. With 5 bases removed from V and 1 base from J, the gap between germline ends came to 7 bases. CDR3 size: 12 residues. Germline lookup yields CDR1 SGHKS and CDR2 YYEKEE (reference sequence). CDR3: CASSPPSYEQYF. The CDR3 nucleotides read TGTGCCAGCAGTCCTCCTTCCTACGAGCAGTACTTC.

The chain couples TRBV19 to TRBJ2-7; possibly TRBD2 for D (5 bases). CDR3 length: 16 residues. V dropped 8 bases and J dropped 1 base, with 21 bases sitting between them. Germline V gene lookup returns CDR1 LNHDA and CDR2 SQIVND (reference sequence). This chain's CDR3 is CASSGFTRVGSYEQYF. Written as DNA, the CDR3 is TGTGCCAGTTCGGGGTTTACACGGGTGGGTTCCTACGAGCAGTACTTC.

This clone was counted once. This chain connects TRBV6-6 to TRBJ1-1, with D perhaps matching TRBD1 (6 bases). The CDR3 runs 14 residues. V was pared by 5 bases and J by 6 bases, with 16 bases between. Germline V CDR1 and CDR2: MNHNY, SVGAGI (reference sequence). Here the CDR3 DNA reads TGTGCCAGCAGTCGGCGAGGGGGGGAGTCTGAAGCTTTCTTT. It is translated as CASSRRGGESEAFF.

This clone was seen repeatedly, ten times or more. J is TRBJ1-2 and V is TRBV6-6, with D tentatively TRBD1 (6 bases). Trimming took 5 bases from V and 5 from J, leaving 33 bases between them. Germline CDR1 MNHNY, CDR2 SVGAGI (reference sequence). This CDR3 region has 20 residues. Here the CDR3 reads CASSPTSGGARRGPTYGYTF. CDR3 sequence (DNA): TGTGCCAGCAGTCCCACTTCTGGGGGCGCCCGGCGCGGACCAACTTATGGCTACACCTTC.

The chain combines TRBV7-9 with TRBJ1-5; 10 nucleotides align to TRBD1. From germline, CDR1 is SEHNR and CDR2 FQNEAQ (reference sequence). The CDR3 is made up of 15 amino acids. J was trimmed by 7 bases and V by 5 bases; bases with no gene match: 8. CDR3 in DNA: TGTGCCAGCAGCCTGGGGACAGGGGAGGGACAGCCCCAGCATTTT. Its protein product is CASSLGTGEGQPQHF.

The genes are TRBV15 and TRBJ1-6; a weak D match, TRBD1 (5 bases). This CDR3 has 17 residues. Between the trimmed V and J ends, which lost 0 bases and 6 bases, there was a span of 15 bases. Germline CDR1 and CDR2: LNHNV and YYDKDF (reference sequence). The CDR3 bases are TGTGCCACCAGCAGAGATGGGCAGGGCTTAATTAATTCACCCCTCCACTTT. Translated: CATSRDGQGLINSPLHF. The full variable domain, completed using reference TRBV15 and TRBJ1-6, is DAMVIQNPRYQVTQFGKPVTLSCSQTLNHNVMYWYQQKSSQAPKLLFHYYDKDFNNEADTPDNFQSRRPNTSFCFLDIRSPGLGDTAMYLCATSRDGQGLINSPLHFGNGTRLTVT.

The V gene is TRBV29-1, the J gene TRBJ2-1, with TRBD1 matching over 7 bases. CDR1 and CDR2 (germline): SQVTM, ANQGSEA. The V segment lost 4 bases and the J segment 1 base; nucleotides outside the gene matches: 4. CDR3 size: 14 residues. CDR3 protein: CSVVAGGSYNEQFF. The DNA for the CDR3 is TGCAGCGTTGTGGCAGGGGGTTCCTACAATGAGCAGTTCTTC.

The CDR3 here is CASSPGTGELFF. Written as DNA, the CDR3 is TGTGCCAGCAGCCCCGGGACCGGGGAGCTGTTTTTT. The chain uses TRBV5-6 and TRBJ2-2; no definite D call. This CDR3 region has 12 residues. V lost 4 bases, J lost 5 bases, and 6 bases lay in between. Germline V gives CDR1 SGHDT, CDR2 YYEEEE.

J is TRBJ1-3 and V is TRBV24-1; D gene uncertain. Germline V gives CDR1 KGHDR, CDR2 SFDVKD. V lost 4 bases and J 4 bases, leaving 22 bases between the germline ends. This CDR3 region has 18 residues. The DNA for the CDR3 is TGTGCCACCAGTGACTCACCGGGATCCACTACGGCAGGAAACACCATATATTTT. Translated: CATSDSPGSTTAGNTIYF.

The chain joins TRBV27 to TRBJ1-4, with D unresolved. V shed 9 bases and J shed 3 bases, with 14 bases lying between them. The CDR3 consists of 14 residues. Germline CDR1 MNHEY, CDR2 SMNVEV (reference sequence). The CDR3 sequence is CASRLGVANEKLFF. DNA of the CDR3: TGTGCCAGTCGCCTCGGGGTAGCTAATGAAAAACTGTTTTTT.

This sequence joins TRBV19 and TRBJ1-1; no clear D. Germline-derived CDR1 and CDR2 are LNHDA and SQIVND (reference sequence). Trimming left V 7 bases short and J 1 base short, with 25 bases between. The CDR3 spans 18 residues. CDR3 coding DNA: TGTGCCAGTACCCGCACCTCACGTTTTATGGGAGGGAACACTGAAGCTTTCTTT. Its protein is CASTRTSRFMGGNTEAFF.

This clone was observed once. The chain carries TRBV27 and TRBJ2-7; possible D gene TRBD1, 5 bases. CDR3 length: 13 residues. The germline gives CDR1 MNHEY, CDR2 SMNVEV (reference sequence). Trimming left V 5 bases short and J 5 bases short, with 13 bases between. CDR3 amino acids: CASSLVAGHEQYF. The CDR3 DNA reads TGTGCCAGCAGTCTCGTGGCAGGGCACGAGCAGTACTTC.

CDR3 sequence reads: CASSPGTQNTEAFF. The CDR3 DNA reads TGCGCCAGCAGCCCCGGGACACAGAACACTGAAGCTTTCTTT. This chain joins TRBV5-1 and TRBJ1-1; TRBD1 is a possible D gene (6 bases). Germline-derived CDR1 and CDR2 are SGHRS and YFSETQ. V shed 4 bases and J shed 1 base, with 11 bases lying between them. The CDR3 consists of 14 residues.